The 25 T cell receptor beta chains listed next were all sequenced from one sample in a study of T cell clones after liver transplantation. Clones were read by immunoSEQ multiplex PCR, and TCRdb kept only the in-frame ones, dropping some. The sample has fewer than 65,000 clones, over 60% seen once. Sequenced here: CD4+ T cells from blood, sampled at the 22-month timepoint. These receptors all stem from a human patient who received a liver transplant. Some of the T cells might come from the graft donor.

The rearrangement uses TRBV10-1 and TRBJ1-6; 7 nucleotides match TRBD1. CDR3 size: 14 residues. V was clipped by 6 bases and J by 5 bases; unmatched bases: 4. Germline V gene sequence: CDR1 WNHNN, CDR2 SYGVQD (reference sequence). The CDR3: CASSVGQNNSPLHF. The DNA for the CDR3 is TGCGCCAGCAGCGTGGGACAGAATAATTCACCCCTCCACTTT.

The chain combines TRBV28 with TRBJ1-2, with a tentative D call TRBD1 (6 bases). The CDR3 is 16 amino acids. CDR1 MDHEN and CDR2 SYDVKM come from the germline V gene. V was shortened by 5 bases and J by 7 bases, with 23 bases between the two germline ends. CDR3 bases: TGTGCCAGCAGTACCACCAAGAGGGGGGGCCTCCCTGGCTACACCTTC. Translation: CASSTTKRGGLPGYTF.

V and J are TRBV5-8 and TRBJ1-3; tentative D call: TRBD1 (6 bases). The CDR3 contains 14 residues. V was pared by 4 bases and J by 0 bases, with 8 bases between. CDR1 and CDR2 (germline): SGHTS, YDEGEE. This chain's CDR3 is CASSPGHSGNTIYF. DNA of the CDR3: TGTGCCAGCAGCCCGGGACACTCTGGAAACACCATATATTTT.

This clone is a singleton in its sample. V is TRBV5-6 and J is TRBJ1-5, with D perhaps matching TRBD1 (5 bases). V was cut by 3 bases and J by 6 bases, with 10 bases left in between. CDR1 and CDR2 from the germline V gene are SGHDT and YYEEEE. The CDR3 consists of 13 residues. The CDR3 DNA is TGTGCCAGCAGCTCCCGCGGGACTCAGCCCCAGCATTTT. As protein: CASSSRGTQPQHF.

The chain carries TRBV4-2 and TRBJ2-2; D remains unclear. The CDR3 totals 16 residues. Trimming shortened V by 0 bases and J by 4 bases, and 12 bases separated the two germline ends. The germline CDR1 and CDR2 sequences are LGHNA and YNFKEQ. The CDR3 here is CASSQDPVWGTGELFF. CDR3 DNA sequence: TGTGCCAGCAGCCAAGATCCCGTCTGGGGCACCGGGGAGCTGTTTTTT.

V usage is TRBV4-1 and J usage is TRBJ2-1; 8 bases are a match to TRBD2. J lost 7 bases, V lost 3 bases, and 8 bases had no gene match. The CDR3 extends over 15 amino acids. Germline loops: CDR1 MGHRA, CDR2 YSYEKL. The CDR3 spells CASSHSGTSNNEQFF. The DNA of the CDR3 is TGCGCCAGCAGCCACTCCGGGACTAGTAATAATGAGCAGTTCTTC.

The chain is built from TRBV18 and TRBJ1-6, with TRBD1 matching 8 bases. Germline CDR1 KGHSH, CDR2 LQKENI. V lost 3 bases to trimming and J lost 6 bases; unmatched junction nucleotides: 4. There are 15 residues in the CDR3. In nucleotides, the CDR3 is TGTGCCAGCTCACCGGGACAGGCTTTTAATTCACCCCTCCACTTT. Translating it yields CASSPGQAFNSPLHF.

The chain recombines TRBV7-6 with TRBJ2-3; D gene ambiguous. The CDR3 is 15 residues long. The V and J ends lost 0 bases and 0 bases respectively, with 7 bases between them. From germline, CDR1 is SGHVS and CDR2 FNYEAQ. This chain's CDR3 is CASSLARHSTDTQYF. The CDR3 region has the DNA TGTGCCAGCAGCTTAGCTAGGCATAGCACAGATACGCAGTATTTT.

The J gene is TRBJ1-3, the V gene TRBV6-6, with 9 bases fitting TRBD1. Unmatched junction bases numbered 5, after V lost 6 bases and J lost 2 bases. Germline CDR1 is MNHNY and CDR2 is SVGAGI (reference sequence). The CDR3 loop spans 15 amino acids. The CDR3 DNA follows: TGTGCCAGCAGGTCCCACAGGGGGCCTGGAAACACCATATATTTT. Translation: CASRSHRGPGNTIYF.

The chain couples TRBV6-6 to TRBJ1-1; D is perhaps TRBD1 (5 bases). Trimming removed 6 bases at V and 1 base at J, with 15 bases between. The CDR3 runs to 15 residues. Per germline, CDR1 MNHNY and CDR2 SVGAGI (reference sequence). DNA for the CDR3: TGTGCCAGCAGACGGCTCGGGGCTGAGAACACTGAAGCTTTCTTT. Amino acids: CASRRLGAENTEAFF.

The V gene is TRBV4-2, the J gene TRBJ1-6, with D uncertain. The CDR3 is 13 amino acids. Germline lookup yields CDR1 LGHNA and CDR2 YNFKEQ. Between the trimmed V and J ends, which lost 0 bases and 7 bases, there was a span of 4 bases. CDR3 in amino acids: CASSQEENSPLHF. Here the CDR3 DNA reads TGTGCCAGCAGCCAAGAGGAGAATTCACCCCTCCACTTT.

V usage is TRBV5-4 and J usage is TRBJ1-4; D remains ambiguous. CDR1 SGHNT and CDR2 YYREEE come from the germline V gene (reference sequence). The CDR3 spans 13 residues. V gave up 4 bases and J gave up 3 bases, with 7 bases separating them. Here the CDR3 reads CASSLGANEKLFF. CDR3 in DNA: TGTGCCAGCAGCCTTGGAGCTAATGAAAAACTGTTTTTT.

The CDR3 nucleotides read TGTGCCAGCAGTTTATTGGAGGGGCACTACGAGCAGTACTTC. Protein product: CASSLLEGHYEQYF. The gene calls are TRBV28 and TRBJ2-7, with a possible D match to TRBD2 (6 bases). Germline V gene sequence: CDR1 MDHEN, CDR2 SYDVKM. The CDR3 is made up of 14 amino acids. V lost 1 base to trimming and J lost 3 bases, with 10 bases between them.

This sequence joins TRBV5-1 and TRBJ1-2, with unresolved D. This CDR3 has 14 amino acids. Trimming took off 0 bases at V and 2 bases at J, with 8 bases between the two ends. The germline V gene encodes CDR1 SGHRS and CDR2 YFSETQ. In DNA, the CDR3 is TGCGCCAGCAGCTTGGGACCGACAAACTATGGCTACACCTTC. This sequence encodes CASSLGPTNYGYTF.

This chain links TRBV10-1 with TRBJ1-1; 8 nucleotides align to TRBD1. V lost 11 bases, J lost 4 bases, and 9 bases stayed unmatched. CDR3 length: 13 residues. Germline V gene lookup returns CDR1 WNHNN and CDR2 SYGVQD (reference sequence). CDR3 nucleotide sequence: TGCGCCGGAAAACAGGGGGACGGCACTGAAGCTTTCTTT. Translating gives CAGKQGDGTEAFF.

This clone was seen only a few times. V gene TRBV4-1 combines with J gene TRBJ1-2, with a tentative D call TRBD1 (5 bases). Trimming stripped 5 bases from V and 7 bases from J, with 17 bases between. The V gene's germline CDR1 is MGHRA and CDR2 YSYEKL. The CDR3 has 14 amino acids. The CDR3 sequence: CASSSPGGDSGYTF. In DNA form, the CDR3 reads TGCGCCAGCAGCTCCCCGGGCGGGGACTCTGGCTACACCTTC.

The sample holds one count of this clone. J is TRBJ2-7 and V is TRBV7-8, with D perhaps TRBD1 or TRBD2 (6 bases each). Germline V CDR1 and CDR2: SGHVS, FQNEAQ. Between the trimmed V and J ends, which lost 2 bases and 3 bases, there was a span of 17 bases. This CDR3 is 16 amino acids long. The CDR3 coding sequence is TGTGCCAGCAGCTTACTGAGGGGGAGAGCGGGCTACGAGCAGTACTTC. It translates to CASSLLRGRAGYEQYF.

Only a few counts were recorded for this clone. J is TRBJ2-3 and V is TRBV4-1; D could derive from TRBD1 or TRBD2 (5 bases each). This CDR3 is built from 13 residues. Trimming pared 3 bases from V and 8 bases from J, leaving 12 bases between. Germline V gene sequence: CDR1 MGHRA, CDR2 YSYEKL. The CDR3 nucleotides read TGCGCCAGCAGCCAGACGGGGCAGGGTACGCAGTATTTT. Its protein product is CASSQTGQGTQYF.

The V gene is TRBV30, the J gene TRBJ2-2, with D hard to call. V was pared by 1 base and J by 4 bases, with 10 bases between. Germline values: CDR1 GTSNPN, CDR2 SVGIG (reference sequence). CDR3 size: 14 residues. CDR3 sequence reads: CAWSGPTFTGELFF. The CDR3 nucleotides are TGTGCCTGGAGTGGTCCGACTTTCACCGGGGAGCTGTTTTTT.

This clone was seen a handful of times. The V and J genes are TRBV28 and TRBJ2-1; D is uncertain. V lost 3 bases and J 9 bases, leaving 15 bases between the germline ends. The CDR3 extends over 14 amino acids. The germline gives CDR1 MDHEN, CDR2 SYDVKM. The CDR3 spells CASSLVRNPIEQFF. CDR3 DNA: TGTGCCAGCAGTTTGGTCAGGAACCCGATTGAGCAGTTCTTC.

This sequence joins TRBV10-3 and TRBJ1-2; the D is unclear. V lost 2 bases, J lost 8 bases, and 9 bases lay in between. Germline CDR1 ENHRY, CDR2 SYGVKD. The CDR3 runs 12 residues. Written as DNA, the CDR3 is TGTGCCATCAGTGAGGCCGAACGGGGCTACACCTTC. The encoded protein is CAISEAERGYTF.

This clone was seen once. The chain uses TRBV2 and TRBJ1-6; D call uncertain. CDR3 length: 12 residues. Trimming removed 3 bases at V and 7 bases at J, with 4 bases between. Looked up from germline, CDR1 is SNHLY and CDR2 is FYNNEI. CDR3 DNA: TGTGCCAGCAGTGATACGAATTCACCCCTCCACTTT. Translation gives CASSDTNSPLHF.

This clone appeared once. This rearrangement joins TRBV15 to TRBJ2-1; D unresolved. The CDR3 runs 15 residues. Germline-derived CDR1 and CDR2 are LNHNV and YYDKDF (reference sequence). The V end was cut by 4 bases, the J end by 4 bases, with 14 bases between. CDR3 coding DNA: TGTGCCACCAGCAACGGACGGACGATATACAATGAGCAGTTCTTC. Protein sequence: CATSNGRTIYNEQFF.

This clone was seen more than once but under ten times. This chain connects TRBV27 to TRBJ2-3; D possibly uses TRBD1 or TRBD2 (6 bases each). The V gene's germline CDR1 is MNHEY and CDR2 SMNVEV (reference sequence). The CDR3 is 16 residues long. V lost 1 base and J lost 1, with 12 bases in between. In nucleotides, the CDR3 is TGTGCCAGCAGTTTATGGAGGGGGTCGGGCACAGATACGCAGTATTTT. As protein: CASSLWRGSGTDTQYF.

A few counts support this clone. The chain carries TRBV20-1 and TRBJ2-1, with D possibly TRBD2 on 6 matching bases. The V and J ends lost 6 bases and 11 bases respectively, with 14 bases between them. The germline gives CDR1 DFQATT, CDR2 SNEGSKA (reference sequence). The CDR3 covers 11 residues. The CDR3 DNA is TGCAGTGCCCTGACTAGGGAACAGCAGTTCTTC. Amino acid sequence: CSALTREQQFF.